These 22 T cell receptor beta chains originate from one sample sequenced in a study of PD-1 blockade in classical Hodgkin lymphoma. Every patient had relapsed following autologous stem cell transplantation, and cohorts differed in brentuximab vedotin exposure. Sequencing used immunoSEQ multiplex PCR; TCRdb keeps in-frame clones, though not all of them. The sample carries fewer than 45,000 clones, approximately 86% recorded once. The sequences come from peripheral blood mononuclear cells (PBMCs), collected before the second cycle of nivolumab. Every receptor here comes from a human donor with classical Hodgkin lymphoma.

The chain uses TRBV6-6 and TRBJ1-2; D is perhaps TRBD1 (5 bases). This CDR3 comprises 13 residues. V lost 5 bases to trimming and J lost 7 bases, with 14 bases between them. Germline CDR1 reads MNHNY; CDR2 reads SVGAGI (reference sequence). The CDR3, as DNA: TGTGCCAGCAGTCGGAGTGGGGCTGGTGGCTACACCTTC. It translates to CASSRSGAGGYTF.

V gene TRBV5-1 combines with J gene TRBJ2-3, with TRBD1 matching 8 bases. There are 16 residues in the CDR3. The J segment lost 1 base and the V segment lost 2 bases, leaving 6 bases of the junction unmatched. Looked up from germline, CDR1 is SGHRS and CDR2 is YFSETQ. CDR3 sequence reads: CASSFRTGLGTDTQYF. The CDR3 nucleotides read TGCGCCAGCAGCTTCAGGACAGGGTTGGGCACAGATACGCAGTATTTT.

This clone showed up just once. The CDR3 sequence is CASSPRPYPADTQYF. As DNA, the CDR3 is TGTGCCAGCAGCCCCCGGCCCTATCCCGCAGATACGCAGTATTTT. This chain links TRBV7-3 with TRBJ2-3; D ambiguous. Germline CDR1 is SGHTA and CDR2 is FQGTGA. The V end was cut by 5 bases, the J end by 4 bases, with 16 bases between. This CDR3 is 15 amino acids long.

The genes are TRBV29-1 and TRBJ2-7; TRBD2 might be the D (5 bases). Germline CDR1 reads SQVTM; CDR2 reads ANQGSEA. CDR3 length: 13 amino acids. V lost 4 bases to trimming and J lost 3 bases, with 13 bases between them. CDR3 amino acids: CSVVVVDYYEQYF. The CDR3 DNA follows: TGCAGCGTTGTTGTAGTCGACTACTACGAGCAGTACTTC.

There are a few counts of this clone. This sequence joins TRBV6-5 and TRBJ1-1; no reliable D call. Trimming shortened V by 8 bases and J by 0 bases, and 13 bases separated the two germline ends. The CDR3 runs 14 residues. Germline V CDR1 and CDR2: MNHEY, SVGAGI. CDR3 sequence reads: CASGLGPMNTEAFF. In DNA form, the CDR3 reads TGTGCCAGCGGCCTAGGTCCGATGAACACTGAAGCTTTCTTT.

This chain uses TRBV28 with TRBJ1-2; D ambiguous. Trimming removed 3 bases from V and 4 bases from J, with 3 bases in between. The germline CDR1 and CDR2 sequences are MDHEN and SYDVKM. The CDR3 length is 11 residues. This CDR3 reads CASSFGYGYTF. The CDR3 coding sequence is TGTGCCAGCAGTTTTGGCTATGGCTACACCTTC.

The chain has TRBV4-1 and TRBJ2-4; D might be TRBD1 (7 bases). CDR3 size: 12 residues. The germline V gene encodes CDR1 MGHRA and CDR2 YSYEKL. V was clipped by 10 bases and J by 4 bases, with 11 bases between them. In DNA form, the CDR3 reads TGCGCCACCTCAGGGGGGAAAAACATTCAGTACTTC. This translates into CATSGGKNIQYF.

The rearrangement joins TRBV25-1 to TRBJ2-5, with D uncertain. CDR1 MGHDK and CDR2 SYGVNS come from the germline V gene. V lost 4 bases to trimming and J lost 5 bases, with 5 bases between them. The CDR3 runs to 11 residues. CDR3 sequence reads: CASSVVETQYF. CDR3 nucleotide sequence: TGTGCCAGCAGTGTCGTGGAGACCCAGTACTTC.

The table lists this clone with a count of one. The V call is TRBV27, the J call TRBJ2-3; D uncertain. Germline V CDR1 and CDR2: MNHEY, SMNVEV (reference sequence). The CDR3 has 12 residues. V was clipped by 6 bases and J by 6 bases, with 10 bases between them. CDR3 protein: CASSHRPDTQYF. CDR3 in DNA: TGTGCCAGCAGCCACCGGCCCGATACGCAGTATTTT.

V is TRBV7-6 and J is TRBJ2-7, with 11 bases fitting TRBD1. CDR1 and CDR2 from the germline V gene are SGHVS and FNYEAQ. The J segment lost 2 bases and the V segment lost 3 bases, leaving 0 bases of the junction unmatched. This CDR3 contains 14 residues. CDR3 protein: CASSLGQGAYEQYF. Written as DNA, the CDR3 is TGTGCCAGCAGCTTGGGACAGGGGGCCTACGAGCAGTACTTC.

The chain uses TRBV29-1 and TRBJ1-5, with TRBD1 matching over 12 bases. The ends lost 6 bases at V and 0 bases at J; junction bases unmatched: 12. The CDR3 covers 18 residues. Germline V gene lookup returns CDR1 SQVTM and CDR2 ANQGSEA. The CDR3: CSVAWGTGGSGSNQPQHF. DNA for the CDR3: TGCAGCGTGGCATGGGGGACAGGGGGCTCAGGTAGCAATCAGCCCCAGCATTTT.

V gene TRBV7-2 combines with J gene TRBJ2-3; 11 bases fit TRBD2. The J segment lost 4 bases and the V segment lost 8 bases, leaving 11 bases of the junction unmatched. Germline V CDR1 and CDR2: SGHTA, FQGNSA. The length of the CDR3 is 16 residues. Here the CDR3 reads CASGLLAGGPPDTQYF. CDR3 coding DNA: TGTGCCAGCGGACTTTTAGCGGGAGGGCCTCCAGATACGCAGTATTTT.

The chain combines TRBV5-1 with TRBJ2-7, with 15 bases lining up with TRBD2. Germline trimming cut 0 bases from V and 1 base from J; bases unmatched to any gene: 8. Germline V gene lookup returns CDR1 SGHRS and CDR2 YFSETQ. CDR3 length: 19 amino acids. CDR3 in DNA: TGCGCCAGCAGCTTGGGGCGGACTAGCGGGAGGGCCTCGTCCTACGAGCAGTACTTC. Translated: CASSLGRTSGRASSYEQYF.

The chain uses TRBV14 and TRBJ2-7; tentatively, D is TRBD1 (5 bases). This CDR3 comprises 14 residues. The ends were cut back, 5 bases at V and 0 bases at J, with 11 bases in the middle. Germline loops: CDR1 SGHDN, CDR2 FVKESK. CDR3 loop: CASSLTASSYEQYF. Here the CDR3 DNA reads TGTGCCAGCAGCTTGACAGCCAGCTCCTACGAGCAGTACTTC. The whole variable domain, remainder taken from reference TRBV14 and TRBJ2-7, is EAGVTQFPSHSVIEKGQTVTLRCDPISGHDNLYWYRRVMGKEIKFLLHFVKESKQDESGMPNNRFLAERTGGTYSTLKVQPAELEDSGVYFCASSLTASSYEQYFGPGTRLTVT.

On this clone: A junction boundary mismatches the germline segment, possibly from a read error. V and J are TRBV9 and TRBJ1-4; D is undetermined. The CDR3 sequence is 13 residues long. CDR1 is SGDLS, CDR2 YYNGEE, per germline. The CDR3 nucleotides are TGTGCCAGCAGCGTAGGAGGGAATGGAAAACTGTTTTTT. This gives the protein CASSVGGNGKLFF.

The chain links TRBV7-9 to TRBJ2-7; possible D gene TRBD2, 6 bases. The CDR3 runs 16 residues. V was pared by 1 base and J by 4 bases, with 17 bases between. Germline V gene sequence: CDR1 SEHNR, CDR2 FQNEAQ (reference sequence). This CDR3 reads CASSLDRRLDVYEQYF. The CDR3 DNA sequence: TGTGCCAGCAGCTTAGATAGGAGACTAGATGTGTACGAGCAGTACTTC.

The chain has TRBV27 and TRBJ2-1, with 10 bases matching TRBD2. CDR1 and CDR2 from the germline V gene are MNHEY and SMNVEV (reference sequence). Trimming cost V 2 bases and J 8 bases; bases outside gene matches: 6. There are 15 residues in the CDR3. The CDR3 loop reads CASSLRTSGNDEQFF. CDR3 in DNA: TGTGCCAGCAGTTTAAGAACTAGCGGGAACGATGAGCAGTTCTTC.

This chain joins TRBV7-9 and TRBJ1-5; perhaps TRBD1 as D (6 bases). V gave up 4 bases and J gave up 5 bases, with 24 bases separating them. The CDR3 spans 18 residues. Germline assignment: CDR1 SEHNR and CDR2 FQNEAQ (reference sequence). In DNA, the CDR3 is TGTGCCAGCAGCTCCAGCGACAGGAACCTAAAATATGATCAGCCCCAGCATTTT. It encodes CASSSSDRNLKYDQPQHF.

This clone was seen once. V usage is TRBV5-6 and J usage is TRBJ2-1; 11 bases line up with TRBD2. Germline V gene data show CDR1 as SGHDT and CDR2 as YYEEEE. The CDR3 runs to 12 residues. J gave up 16 bases and V 1 base, and 4 bases lay outside the gene matches. CDR3 region: CASSLLAGGRFF. In DNA form, the CDR3 reads TGTGCCAGCAGCTTGTTAGCGGGGGGGCGTTTCTTC.

The gene calls are TRBV11-2 and TRBJ2-5, with D perhaps TRBD2 (7 bases). The CDR3 extends over 15 amino acids. Germline assignment: CDR1 SGHAT and CDR2 FQNNGV. Trimming left V 5 bases short and J 4 bases short, with 17 bases between. For the CDR3, the DNA is TGTGCCAGCAGCCCTAGGGGGGGAGAGGGAGAGACCCAGTACTTC. It encodes CASSPRGGEGETQYF.

This clone was seen just once. This chain uses TRBV29-1 with TRBJ2-7, with D possibly matching TRBD2 (6 bases). Germline V lookup: CDR1 SQVTM, CDR2 ANQGSEA. The V end was cut by 3 bases, the J end by 2 bases, with 11 bases between. The CDR3 runs 13 residues. The CDR3 loop reads CSVDLGGTYEQYF. Written as DNA, the CDR3 is TGCAGCGTTGACTTAGGAGGGACCTACGAGCAGTACTTC.

V gene TRBV27 combines with J gene TRBJ2-6, with 7 nucleotides matching TRBD1. Germline values: CDR1 MNHEY, CDR2 SMNVEV (reference sequence). J gave up 2 bases and V 0 bases, and 1 base lay outside the gene matches. CDR3 size: 16 residues. CDR3 DNA: TGTGCCAGCAGTTTATCGGGGACAGCTGGGGCCAACGTCCTGACTTTC. Translated, it gives CASSLSGTAGANVLTF.